What follows are 30 T cell receptor beta chains derived from one specimen sequenced in a study of T cell responses to AZD1222 COVID-19 vaccine. Method: immunoSEQ multiplex PCR; TCRdb's copy keeps in-frame clones and lacks some. Here the sample spans about 110,000 clones, under 90% being singletons. The material sequenced was peripheral blood, taken on day 0 of AZD1222 vaccination. The receptor source for this set is an adult in good health.

The chain's CDR3 is CAWSDSGYSNQPQHF. In nucleotides, the CDR3 is TGTGCCTGGAGTGATTCAGGCTACAGCAATCAGCCCCAGCATTTT. The rearrangement uses TRBV30 and TRBJ1-5; D uncertain. Trimming stripped 1 base from V and 1 base from J, with 11 bases between. The germline V gene encodes CDR1 GTSNPN and CDR2 SVGIG (reference sequence). The CDR3 runs 15 residues.

The J gene is TRBJ2-3, the V gene TRBV2; 8 nucleotides agree with TRBD2. Trimming removed 6 bases from V and 8 bases from J; junction bases left unmatched: 10. Germline V gene data show CDR1 as SNHLY and CDR2 as FYNNEI. CDR3 length equals 14 residues. The CDR3 DNA sequence: TGTGCCAGCAGGGCAGCGGGGGACCCAGGTACGCAGTATTTT. Translated: CASRAAGDPGTQYF.

The V and J genes are TRBV10-3 and TRBJ1-4; TRBD1 matches 7 bases. This CDR3 comprises 13 residues. V shed 4 bases, J shed 5 bases, and the junction held 1 base outside the gene matches. Germline V gene sequence: CDR1 ENHRY, CDR2 SYGVKD. The CDR3 region is CAISGDRNEKLFF. The CDR3 nucleotides are TGTGCCATCAGTGGGGACAGAAATGAAAAACTGTTTTTT.

CDR3 DNA: TGTGCCACCAGCAGGTATGACGGGACGGCCTCCTACGAGCAGTACTTC. Translation: CATSRYDGTASYEQYF. The chain joins TRBV15 to TRBJ2-7, with D tentatively TRBD1 or TRBD2 (5 bases each). V was shortened by 3 bases and J by 0 bases, with 15 bases between the two germline ends. The germline V gene has CDR1 LNHNV and CDR2 YYDKDF (reference sequence). The CDR3 is 16 residues long.

The chain has TRBV11-3 and TRBJ2-2, with D perhaps TRBD2 (6 bases). The CDR3 extends over 15 amino acids. Germline V lookup: CDR1 SGHNT, CDR2 YENEEA. V dropped 5 bases and J dropped 5 bases, with 15 bases sitting between them. CDR3 bases: TGTGCCAGCAGCCCCGGCGCGGGGTTGACCGGGGAGCTGTTTTTT. It codes for CASSPGAGLTGELFF.

In its sample, this clone was seen a few times. Within the sample, other DNA sequences also encode this same CDR3. The chain joins TRBV12-3 or TRBV12-4 to TRBJ1-1; possibly TRBD1 for D (6 bases). The V end lost 6 bases, the J end lost 0 bases, and 8 bases lay between the germline ends. The CDR3 spans 13 residues. The CDR3 reads CASSRGLNTEAFF. DNA for the CDR3: TGTGCCAGCAGCAGGGGCCTGAACACTGAAGCTTTCTTT.

This chain links TRBV12-3 or TRBV12-4 with TRBJ1-5, with a tentative D call TRBD1 (6 bases). The CDR3 extends over 13 amino acids. Trimming shortened V by 8 bases and J by 3 bases, and 11 bases separated the two germline ends. In DNA form, the CDR3 reads TGTGCCAGCCCAACAGGGCTCAATCAGCCCCAGCATTTT. Translated, it gives CASPTGLNQPQHF.

V and J are TRBV7-9 and TRBJ1-3, with TRBD1 matching 7 bases. CDR3 length: 16 amino acids. Germline values: CDR1 SEHNR, CDR2 FQNEAQ (reference sequence). Trimming cost V 6 bases and J 6 bases; bases outside gene matches: 14. CDR3 sequence: CASSSPGTEKKNTIYF. CDR3 DNA sequence: TGTGCCAGCAGTTCACCCGGGACAGAGAAAAAAAACACCATATATTTT.

The chain links TRBV21-1 to TRBJ1-2; TRBD1 reflects the table's D call only, with no check against the DNA. TRBV21-1 is assigned pseudogene status. This CDR3 is 14 amino acids long. CDR3 DNA: TGTGCCAGCAGCATCGGACAGGGAAACTATGGCTACACCTTC. Translation: CASSIGQGNYGYTF.

This clone was seen only once. V usage is TRBV2 and J usage is TRBJ1-4, with D unresolved. The CDR3 has 11 residues. Germline V gene data show CDR1 as SNHLY and CDR2 as FYNNEI. V was trimmed by 4 bases and J by 7 bases, leaving 4 bases between them. CDR3 residues: CASSVAEKLFF. CDR3 bases: TGTGCCAGCAGTGTGGCTGAAAAACTGTTTTTT.

This chain uses TRBV18 with TRBJ2-7, with D perhaps TRBD2 (5 bases). This CDR3 is 18 amino acids long. Germline loops: CDR1 KGHSH, CDR2 LQKENI. Trimming took 2 bases from V and 0 from J, leaving 20 bases between them. In DNA form, the CDR3 reads TGTGCCAGCTCACCAACGGGCTCAGGTGTAGGGAGCTCCTACGAGCAGTACTTC. Translation gives CASSPTGSGVGSSYEQYF. The variable domain in full, with the rest retrieved from reference TRBV18 and TRBJ2-7, is NAGVMQNPRHLVRRRGQEARLRCSPMKGHSHVYWYRQLPEEGLKFMVYLQKENIIDESGMPKERFSAEFPKEGPSILRIQQVVRGDSAAYFCASSPTGSGVGSSYEQYFGPGTRLTVT.

The chain carries TRBV29-1 and TRBJ1-4; no clear D. Per the germline V gene, CDR1 is SQVTM and CDR2 is ANQGSEA. The CDR3 has 13 residues. V was shortened by 5 bases and J by 2 bases, with 9 bases between the two germline ends. The CDR3 is CSVQKVTNEKLFF. CDR3 DNA sequence: TGCAGCGTTCAGAAAGTCACTAATGAAAAACTGTTTTTT.

The chain uses TRBV23-1 and TRBJ1-5; 8 bases match TRBD1. TRBV23-1 falls under the ORF class, with uncertain function. With 3 bases clipped from V and 2 bases from J, the junction kept 9 bases outside the gene matches. There are 17 residues in the CDR3. The CDR3: CASSQAGGAPGNQPQHF. For the CDR3, the DNA is TGCGCCAGCAGTCAGGCAGGGGGCGCCCCGGGCAATCAGCCCCAGCATTTT.

This rearrangement joins TRBV11-3 to TRBJ2-1, with 8 bases that match TRBD2. The CDR3 length is 16 residues. V lost 8 bases and J lost 3; bases outside the gene matches: 12. Germline V gene sequence: CDR1 SGHNT, CDR2 YENEEA. CDR3 DNA sequence: TGTGCCAGCTCGGACCGACGGGAGGGGAACTACAATGAGCAGTTCTTC. It translates to CASSDRREGNYNEQFF. Filled out from reference TRBV11-3 and TRBJ2-1, the complete variable domain reads EAGVVQSPRYKIIEKKQPVAFWCNPISGHNTLYWYLQNLGQGPELLIRYENEEAVDDSQLPKDRFSAERLKGVDSTLKIQPAELGDSAVYLCASSDRREGNYNEQFFGPGTRLTVL.

The V and J genes are TRBV7-2 and TRBJ2-5; D is perhaps TRBD1 (6 bases). The CDR3 consists of 18 residues. Germline V lookup: CDR1 SGHTA, CDR2 FQGNSA. V was trimmed by 4 bases and J by 5 bases, leaving 26 bases between them. Written as DNA, the CDR3 is TGTGCCAGCAGCTCGGCTTTTCCGACGGCCACTCAGGGGGAGACCCAGTACTTC. Translated: CASSSAFPTATQGETQYF.

The gene calls are TRBV18 and TRBJ2-7; 14 bases map to TRBD2. After removal of 3 bases from V and 5 bases from J, the junction contained 6 bases not matched to a gene. This CDR3 spans 16 amino acids. From germline, CDR1 is KGHSH and CDR2 LQKENI. CDR3 in amino acids: CASSPWTSGRQHEQYF. In nucleotides, the CDR3 is TGTGCCAGCTCACCGTGGACTAGCGGGAGGCAACACGAGCAGTACTTC.

In this sample, this clone turned up once. The chain links TRBV4-2 to TRBJ1-5; possibly TRBD1 for D (6 bases). Per germline, CDR1 LGHNA and CDR2 YNFKEQ. V shed 0 bases and J shed 3 bases, with 18 bases lying between them. CDR3 size: 18 residues. CDR3 residues: CASSQDRGGQLTNQPQHF. CDR3 DNA sequence: TGTGCCAGCAGCCAAGATCGGGGGGGGCAGTTGACCAATCAGCCCCAGCATTTT.

CDR3 residues: CASRPGDSSYEQYF. DNA of the CDR3: TGTGCCAGCAGACCGGGGGACAGCTCCTACGAGCAGTACTTC. The chain recombines TRBV28 with TRBJ2-7; the D gene is possibly TRBD1 (7 bases). Germline V gives CDR1 MDHEN, CDR2 SYDVKM. The length of the CDR3 is 14 residues. V was cut by 6 bases and J by 0 bases, with 12 bases left in between.

This sequence joins TRBV4-1 and TRBJ1-1; TRBD1 is a possible D gene (5 bases). Germline CDR1 MGHRA, CDR2 YSYEKL. The CDR3 loop spans 15 amino acids. Trimming pared 3 bases from V and 4 bases from J, leaving 15 bases between. CDR3 in DNA: TGCGCCAGCAGCCATGCCTGGGGCACTGGCACTGAAGCTTTCTTT. This gives the protein CASSHAWGTGTEAFF.

This chain uses TRBV5-1 with TRBJ1-5, with TRBD1 matching 9 bases. The V segment lost 0 bases and the J segment 2 bases; nucleotides outside the gene matches: 0. The CDR3 loop spans 15 amino acids. Looked up from germline, CDR1 is SGHRS and CDR2 is YFSETQ. The CDR3 coding sequence is TGCGCCAGCAGCTTGGGGACAGGGGGCAATCAGCCCCAGCATTTT. Translation: CASSLGTGGNQPQHF.

This clone has just a few counts. The genes are TRBV4-1 and TRBJ2-1; possibly TRBD1 for D (6 bases). This CDR3 is built from 20 residues. The V gene lost 2 bases and the J gene lost 0 bases, with 23 bases spanning the gap. CDR1 and CDR2 (germline): MGHRA, YSYEKL. CDR3: CASSQPRLAQGRSSYNEQFF. For the CDR3, the DNA is TGCGCCAGCAGCCAACCACGCCTCGCACAGGGAAGGAGCTCCTACAATGAGCAGTTCTTC.

The chain employs TRBV5-1 and TRBJ1-1; 9 nucleotides agree with TRBD1. In germline, CDR1 is SGHRS, CDR2 YFSETQ. This CDR3 is built from 14 residues. Germline trimming cut 3 bases from V and 7 bases from J; bases unmatched to any gene: 7. The CDR3 here is CASSSQGAQGEAFF. As DNA, the CDR3 is TGCGCCAGCAGCTCACAGGGGGCGCAGGGTGAAGCTTTCTTT.

This chain links TRBV28 with TRBJ2-7, with D possibly TRBD1 on 5 matching bases. This CDR3 comprises 14 residues. Germline values: CDR1 MDHEN, CDR2 SYDVKM. V gave up 6 bases and J gave up 4 bases, with 16 bases separating them. The CDR3 DNA is TGTGCCAGCAGGGGGTGGGGCAGGGATTACGAGCAGTACTTC. It is translated as CASRGWGRDYEQYF.

The chain recombines TRBV4-1 with TRBJ1-2; the match to TRBD1 covers 8 bases. CDR1 is MGHRA and CDR2 is YSYEKL in the germline V gene. V lost 6 bases to trimming and J lost 2 bases; unmatched junction nucleotides: 8. The CDR3 contains 15 residues. As DNA, the CDR3 is TGCGCCAGCAGACCCCGGACAGGGTTAAACTATGGCTACACCTTC. The encoded protein is CASRPRTGLNYGYTF.

This chain connects TRBV19 to TRBJ2-5; TRBD2 matches 12 bases. CDR3 size: 15 residues. CDR1 and CDR2 (germline): LNHDA, SQIVND (reference sequence). The V segment lost 3 bases and the J segment 2 bases; nucleotides outside the gene matches: 1. DNA of the CDR3: TGTGCCAGTAGTATTGGACTAGCGGGACAAGAGACCCAGTACTTC. Amino acids: CASSIGLAGQETQYF.

The chain couples TRBV27 to TRBJ1-2; D is unclear. In germline, CDR1 is MNHEY, CDR2 SMNVEV (reference sequence). The CDR3 contains 15 residues. The V and J ends lost 7 bases and 1 base respectively, with 16 bases between them. CDR3 amino acids: CASNPGSGLNYGYTF. Written as DNA, the CDR3 is TGTGCCAGCAACCCGGGCTCTGGCCTTAACTATGGCTACACCTTC.

The gene calls are TRBV28 and TRBJ1-4; 8 positions agree with TRBD1. The CDR3 spans 15 residues. Losses at the gene ends were 5 bases for V and 5 bases for J; bases not matched to a gene: 7. Germline values: CDR1 MDHEN, CDR2 SYDVKM. CDR3 coding DNA: TGTGCCAGCAGTACCCAGGGGGCGGCAAATGAAAAACTGTTTTTT. Encoded protein: CASSTQGAANEKLFF.

The rearrangement joins TRBV7-9 to TRBJ2-1; D call uncertain. V lost 5 bases to trimming and J lost 7 bases, with 12 bases between them. There are 13 residues in the CDR3. The V gene's germline CDR1 is SEHNR and CDR2 FQNEAQ (reference sequence). Written as DNA, the CDR3 is TGTGCCAGCAGCCCCCTCAACCGGAATGAGCAGTTCTTC. Translation gives CASSPLNRNEQFF.

The chain carries TRBV25-1 and TRBJ2-7, with D perhaps TRBD1 or TRBD2 (5 bases each). Germline CDR1 MGHDK, CDR2 SYGVNS. Trimming left V 2 bases short and J 3 bases short, with 17 bases between. This CDR3 has 16 residues. CDR3 bases: TGTGCCAGCAGTGAACCGGGGACCTCCCCGGGCTACGAGCAGTACTTC. Its translation: CASSEPGTSPGYEQYF.

This clone has just one count. V and J are TRBV19 and TRBJ2-5; 9 nucleotides line up with TRBD2. V lost 4 bases to trimming and J lost 3 bases; unmatched junction nucleotides: 3. The CDR3 is 14 amino acids. Germline V gives CDR1 LNHDA, CDR2 SQIVND (reference sequence). The CDR3 loop is CASSTLAGEETQYF. Here the CDR3 DNA reads TGTGCCAGTAGTACATTAGCGGGAGAAGAGACCCAGTACTTC.